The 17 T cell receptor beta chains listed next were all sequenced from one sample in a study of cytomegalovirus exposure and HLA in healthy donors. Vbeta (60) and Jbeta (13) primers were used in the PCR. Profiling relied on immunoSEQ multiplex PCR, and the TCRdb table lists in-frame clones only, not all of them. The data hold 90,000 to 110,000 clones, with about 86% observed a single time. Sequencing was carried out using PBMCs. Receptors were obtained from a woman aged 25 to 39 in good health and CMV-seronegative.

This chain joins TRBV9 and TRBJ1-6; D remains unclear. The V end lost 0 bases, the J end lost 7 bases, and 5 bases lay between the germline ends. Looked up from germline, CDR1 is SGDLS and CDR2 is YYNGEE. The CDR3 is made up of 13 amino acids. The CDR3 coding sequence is TGTGCCAGCAGCGTAGCGGGGAATTCACCCCTCCACTTT. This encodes CASSVAGNSPLHF.

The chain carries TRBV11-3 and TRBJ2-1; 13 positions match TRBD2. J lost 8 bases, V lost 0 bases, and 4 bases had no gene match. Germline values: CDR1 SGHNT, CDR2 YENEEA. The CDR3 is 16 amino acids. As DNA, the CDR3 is TGTGCCAGCAGCTTAGAGGGGACTAGCGGGATTGATGAGCAGTTCTTC. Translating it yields CASSLEGTSGIDEQFF.

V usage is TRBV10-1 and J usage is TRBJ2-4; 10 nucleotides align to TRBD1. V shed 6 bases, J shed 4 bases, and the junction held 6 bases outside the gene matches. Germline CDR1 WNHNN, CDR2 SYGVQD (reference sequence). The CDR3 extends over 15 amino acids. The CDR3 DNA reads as TGCGCCAGCAGCATACCGGACAGGGGGAAAAACATTCAGTACTTC. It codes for CASSIPDRGKNIQYF.

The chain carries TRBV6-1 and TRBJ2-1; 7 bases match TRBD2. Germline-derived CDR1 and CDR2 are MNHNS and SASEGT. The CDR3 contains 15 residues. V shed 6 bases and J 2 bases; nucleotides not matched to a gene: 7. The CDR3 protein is CASRAAGRTYNEQFF. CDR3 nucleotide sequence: TGTGCCAGCAGGGCAGCGGGAAGGACCTACAATGAGCAGTTCTTC.

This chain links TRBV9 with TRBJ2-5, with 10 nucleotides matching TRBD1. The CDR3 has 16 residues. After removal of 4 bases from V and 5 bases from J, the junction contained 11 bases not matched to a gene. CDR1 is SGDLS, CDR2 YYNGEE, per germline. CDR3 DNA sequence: TGTGCCAGCAGCCGATCAGGACAGGGGGTCGGGGAGACCCAGTACTTC. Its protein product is CASSRSGQGVGETQYF.

The CDR3 nucleotides are TGTGCCAGCGTAATAACTATGAAGTCCGGGGAGCTGTTTTTT. Its protein is CASVITMKSGELFF. The genes are TRBV6-5 and TRBJ2-2; D remains ambiguous. The CDR3 sequence is 14 residues long. The V gene lost 8 bases and the J gene lost 6 bases, with 16 bases spanning the gap. CDR1 MNHEY and CDR2 SVGAGI come from the germline V gene.

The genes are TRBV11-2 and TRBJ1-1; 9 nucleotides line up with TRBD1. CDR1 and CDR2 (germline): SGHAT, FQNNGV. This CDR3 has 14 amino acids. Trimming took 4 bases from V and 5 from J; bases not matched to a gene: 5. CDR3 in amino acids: CASSSGTGNTEAFF. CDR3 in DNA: TGTGCCAGCAGCTCCGGGACAGGGAATACTGAAGCTTTCTTT.

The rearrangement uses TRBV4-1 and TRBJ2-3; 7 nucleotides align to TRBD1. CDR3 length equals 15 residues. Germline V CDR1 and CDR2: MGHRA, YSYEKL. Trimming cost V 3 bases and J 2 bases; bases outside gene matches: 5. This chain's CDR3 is CASSHRQGPTDTQYF. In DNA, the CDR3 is TGCGCCAGCAGCCACAGACAGGGTCCCACAGATACGCAGTATTTT.

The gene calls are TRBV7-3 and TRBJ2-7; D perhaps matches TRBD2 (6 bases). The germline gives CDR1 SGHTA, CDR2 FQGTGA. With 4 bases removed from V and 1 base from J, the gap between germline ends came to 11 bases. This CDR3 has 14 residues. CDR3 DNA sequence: TGTGCCAGCAGCTCCGACGGGACTTCCTACGAGCAGTACTTC. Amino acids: CASSSDGTSYEQYF.

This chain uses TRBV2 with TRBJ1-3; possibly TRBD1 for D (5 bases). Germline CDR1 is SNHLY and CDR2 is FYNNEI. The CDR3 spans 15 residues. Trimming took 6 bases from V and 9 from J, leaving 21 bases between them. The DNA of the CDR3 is TGTGCCAGCAGGCGGGACCCCGGTTTTTTGGGCACCATATATTTT. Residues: CASRRDPGFLGTIYF.

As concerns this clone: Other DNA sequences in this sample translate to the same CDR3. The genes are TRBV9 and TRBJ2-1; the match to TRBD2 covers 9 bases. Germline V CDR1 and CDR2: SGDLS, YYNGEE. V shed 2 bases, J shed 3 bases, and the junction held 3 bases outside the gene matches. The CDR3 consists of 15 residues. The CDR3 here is CASSVETSGYNEQFF. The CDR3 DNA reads TGTGCCAGCAGCGTTGAGACTAGCGGCTACAATGAGCAGTTCTTC.

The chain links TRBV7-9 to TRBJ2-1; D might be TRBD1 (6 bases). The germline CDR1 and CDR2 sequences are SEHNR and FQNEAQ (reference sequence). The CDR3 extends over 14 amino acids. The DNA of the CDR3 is TGTTCCTTCAAGGGGGAGCGCTCCTACAATGAGCAGTTCTTC. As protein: CSFKGERSYNEQFF. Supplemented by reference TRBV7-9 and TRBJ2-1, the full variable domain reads DTGVSQNPRHKITKRGQNVTFRCDPISEHNRLYWYRQTLGQGPEFLTYFQNEAQLEKSRLLSDRFSAERPKGSFSTLEIQRTEQGDSAMYLCSFKGERSYNEQFFGPGTRLTVL.

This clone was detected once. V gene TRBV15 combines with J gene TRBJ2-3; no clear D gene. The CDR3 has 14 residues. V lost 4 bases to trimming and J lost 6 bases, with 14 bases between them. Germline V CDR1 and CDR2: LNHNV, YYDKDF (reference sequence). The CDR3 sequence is CATSKRLPPDTQYF. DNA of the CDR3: TGTGCCACCAGCAAAAGACTCCCACCCGATACGCAGTATTTT.

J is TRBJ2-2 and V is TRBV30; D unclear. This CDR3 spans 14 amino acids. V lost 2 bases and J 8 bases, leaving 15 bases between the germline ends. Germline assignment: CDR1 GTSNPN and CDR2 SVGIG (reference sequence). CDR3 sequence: CAWSLVRVYGELFF. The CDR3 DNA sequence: TGTGCCTGGAGTTTAGTACGGGTCTATGGGGAGCTGTTTTTT.

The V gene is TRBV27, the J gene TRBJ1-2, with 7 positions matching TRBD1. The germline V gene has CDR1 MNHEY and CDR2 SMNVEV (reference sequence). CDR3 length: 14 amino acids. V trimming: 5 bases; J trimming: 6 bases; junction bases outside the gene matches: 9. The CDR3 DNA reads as TGTGCCAGCAGTAAATTGACAGGGTCGGATGGCTACACCTTC. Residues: CASSKLTGSDGYTF.

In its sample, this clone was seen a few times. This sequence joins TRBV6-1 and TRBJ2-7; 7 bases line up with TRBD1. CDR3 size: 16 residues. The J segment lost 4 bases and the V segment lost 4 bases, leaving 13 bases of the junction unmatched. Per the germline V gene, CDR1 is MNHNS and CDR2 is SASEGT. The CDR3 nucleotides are TGTGCCAGCAGTGTTCCGACGGGGACAGACCCTTACGAGCAGTACTTC. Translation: CASSVPTGTDPYEQYF.

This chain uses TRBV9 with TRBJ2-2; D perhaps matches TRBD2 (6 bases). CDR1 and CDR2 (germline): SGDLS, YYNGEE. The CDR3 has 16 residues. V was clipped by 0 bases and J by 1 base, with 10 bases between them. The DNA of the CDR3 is TGTGCCAGCAGCGTAGGGCAGGGAGGGAACACCGGGGAGCTGTTTTTT. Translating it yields CASSVGQGGNTGELFF.